The present T cell receptor (beta chain) was sequenced within a study of T-cell reconstitution after alpha-beta-depleted transplantation in children. Unique molecular identifiers were incorporated during preparation of the TCRbeta library. A single record per CDR3 protein comes from TCRdb applying MiXCR to the PCR reads. Of under 450,000 distinct CDR3 sequences listed, 10% to 15% are singletons. This CDR3 has 13 residues. CDR1 and CDR2 (germline): DFQATT, SNEGSKA (reference sequence). Trimming left V 6 bases short and J 5 bases short, with 16 bases between. The clonotype comes from a human donor who donated a stem cell graft to a child with Fanconi anemia. Here the sequenced sample was PBMCs, taken from the stem cell graft. The chain recombines TRBV20-1 with TRBJ2-5; possible D gene TRBD1, 8 bases. CDR3 loop: CSANGQGGETQYF. In DNA, the CDR3 is TGCAGTGCGAATGGACAGGGAGGGGAGACCCAGTACTTC.